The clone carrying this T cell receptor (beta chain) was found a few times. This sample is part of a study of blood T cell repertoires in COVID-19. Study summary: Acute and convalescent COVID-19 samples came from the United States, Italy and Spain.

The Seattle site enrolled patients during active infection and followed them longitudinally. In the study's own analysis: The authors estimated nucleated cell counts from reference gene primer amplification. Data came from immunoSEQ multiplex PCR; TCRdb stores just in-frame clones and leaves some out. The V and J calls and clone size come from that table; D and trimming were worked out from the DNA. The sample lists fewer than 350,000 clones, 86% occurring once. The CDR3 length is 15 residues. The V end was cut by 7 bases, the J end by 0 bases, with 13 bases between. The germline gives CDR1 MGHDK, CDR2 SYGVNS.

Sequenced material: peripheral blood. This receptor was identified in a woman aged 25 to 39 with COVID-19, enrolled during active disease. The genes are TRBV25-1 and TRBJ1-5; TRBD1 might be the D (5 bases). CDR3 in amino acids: CASIRQINSNQPQHF. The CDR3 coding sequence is TGTGCCAGCATCCGACAGATCAATAGCAATCAGCCCCAGCATTTT.